This T cell receptor (beta chain) derives from a study of blood T cell repertoires in COVID-19. Turning to the study itself: From the United States, Italy and Spain came samples of acute and convalescent COVID-19.

The CDR3 is 16 residues long. Sequencing used immunoSEQ multiplex PCR; TCRdb keeps in-frame clones, though not all of them. The repertoire holds nearly 350,000 clones, with under 95% as singletons. The TCR sequence derives from a woman between 18 and 29 years old who had recovered from COVID-19. The rearrangement joins TRBV21-1 to TRBJ2-2; the table's D call TRBD2 went unverified against the DNA. TRBV21-1 is a pseudogene segment. Sequencing used peripheral blood. The CDR3 bases are TGTGCCAGCAGCAAAACGAGCGGGGGGGTCGCCGGGGAGCTGTTTTTT. This gives the protein CASSKTSGGVAGELFF.